This TCR beta chain was identified in a study of HIV-infected patients and healthy controls. Across the study: All patients had undetectable virus after a further year of therapy, 11 of 16 by the second bleed. Study-level findings and limits: The authors saw processing only sixteen HIV-infected individuals as a major limitation on generality. HIV-infected repertoires had significantly higher mean Gini indices than controls, possibly reflecting oligoclonality. Comparisons were complicated because patients and controls had unequal numbers of distinct sequences.

In regard to this clonotype: Its antigen is not identified.

Roughly three months, about 14 weeks, into antiretroviral therapy, follow-up blood was collected. Whole blood was used without fractionation, so all unsorted peripheral T cells were included. Alpha and beta constant-region primers primed reverse transcription of about 500 ng RNA. Separate chain-specific third strand synthesis with multiplexing indices produced the alpha and beta libraries. TCRdb passed the 5' RACE reads through MiXCR, listing each CDR3 protein once. This sample has approximately 8,700 distinct CDR3 sequences, with over 7.5% found just once. This CDR3 region has 12 residues. CDR1 and CDR2 from the germline V gene are LGHNT and FRNRAP. V lost 1 base and J lost 8, with 8 bases in between.

The gene calls are TRBV12-5 and TRBJ1-1, with D uncertain. This TCR derives from an adult with HIV infection. The sequencing used blood, collected during antiretroviral therapy. CDR3 DNA sequence: TGTGCTAGTGGTTTGGACGGAGCCGAAGCTTTCTTT. Its translation: CASGLDGAEAFF.